Each of the 19 T cell receptor beta chains below was sequenced from the same sample in a study of PD-L1 blockade in urothelial cancer (dated 2017 in TCRdb). Library generation was performed with the immunoSEQ multiplex PCR assay. The immuneACCESS repertoire file appears here via TCRdb, limited to in-frame rearrangements. These files lack a portion of the clones; in checked studies, under half of the deficit traces to unresolved V genes, and the cause of the others is not known. Here the sample has 85,000 to 100,000 clones; 85% to 95% occur a single time. The ten largest clones capture roughly 9.4% of the sample. Sequenced here: PBMCs, sampled around atezolizumab (anti-PD-L1) treatment. Receptors originate from a man between 60 and 75 years old with urothelial cancer.

This rearrangement joins TRBV28 to TRBJ2-1, with D hard to call. The CDR3 is made up of 15 amino acids. V shed 6 bases and J shed 2 bases, with 14 bases lying between them. Per the germline V gene, CDR1 is MDHEN and CDR2 is SYDVKM. The CDR3 sequence: CASSRSAATYNEQFF. CDR3 sequence (DNA): TGTGCCAGCAGCCGCAGCGCTGCGACCTACAATGAGCAGTTCTTC.

The chain uses TRBV5-7 and TRBJ2-2, with D perhaps TRBD1 (6 bases). TRBV5-7 counts as an open reading frame of uncertain function. CDR3 length: 14 amino acids. The chain's CDR3 is CAKSRRGGSGELFF. CDR3 bases: TGTGCTAAATCACGACGAGGGGGATCCGGGGAGCTGTTTTTT.

The chain uses TRBV7-9 and TRBJ1-6; 10 bases are shared with TRBD1. Per the germline V gene, CDR1 is SEHNR and CDR2 is FQNEAQ (reference sequence). The CDR3 spans 15 residues. Trimming at V came to 4 bases and at J to 5 bases, leaving 2 bases not matched to a gene. The CDR3 nucleotides are TGTGCCAGCAGCTACGGACAGGGGGATAATTCACCCCTCCACTTT. Translating it yields CASSYGQGDNSPLHF.

The chain has TRBV18 and TRBJ2-7; D is possibly TRBD1 (6 bases). The germline V gene has CDR1 KGHSH and CDR2 LQKENI. This CDR3 is built from 14 residues. Trimming took 6 bases from V and 4 from J, leaving 16 bases between them. CDR3: CASSQDRGGYEQYF. The CDR3 DNA sequence: TGTGCCAGCTCCCAGGACAGAGGAGGTTACGAGCAGTACTTC.

This chain links TRBV9 with TRBJ2-6; D ambiguous. Trimming removed 0 bases at V and 0 bases at J, with 13 bases between. CDR3 length: 18 residues. The germline CDR1 and CDR2 sequences are SGDLS and YYNGEE. The CDR3 here is CASSVEDQLGSGANVLTF. The CDR3 region has the DNA TGTGCCAGCAGCGTAGAGGATCAGCTAGGCTCTGGGGCCAACGTCCTGACTTTC.

The V gene is TRBV7-2, the J gene TRBJ2-2, with TRBD2 matching 10 bases. The CDR3 totals 16 residues. Looked up from germline, CDR1 is SGHTA and CDR2 is FQGNSA. Trimming cost V 5 bases and J 4 bases; bases outside gene matches: 7. The CDR3, as DNA: TGTGCCAGCAGCCTCCGGACTAGCGGAAGCACCGGGGAGCTGTTTTTT. This sequence encodes CASSLRTSGSTGELFF.

The table lists this clone with a few counts. This chain uses TRBV15 with TRBJ2-2; D ambiguous. Trimming took off 1 base at V and 3 bases at J, with 9 bases between the two ends. Germline V gene sequence: CDR1 LNHNV, CDR2 YYDKDF (reference sequence). The CDR3 totals 15 residues. The CDR3 protein is CATSRGPTYTGELFF. In nucleotides, the CDR3 is TGTGCCACCAGCAGAGGGCCCACCTACACCGGGGAGCTGTTTTTT.

This chain uses TRBV9 with TRBJ1-1, with D uncertain. The CDR3 has 14 residues. The ends were cut back, 4 bases at V and 5 bases at J, with 15 bases in the middle. Germline lookup yields CDR1 SGDLS and CDR2 YYNGEE. CDR3 bases: TGTGCCAGCAGCCGCGAGGCAGGACTGACTGAAGCTTTCTTT. Its protein is CASSREAGLTEAFF.

The V gene is TRBV7-2, the J gene TRBJ2-7; TRBD2 might be the D (5 bases). The CDR3 is 15 residues long. Per germline, CDR1 SGHTA and CDR2 FQGNSA. The V gene lost 0 bases and the J gene lost 7 bases, with 16 bases spanning the gap. The chain's CDR3 is CASSLAGVGRGEQYF. CDR3 in DNA: TGTGCCAGCAGCTTAGCCGGGGTCGGGCGAGGGGAGCAGTACTTC. The full variable domain, its missing parts supplied by reference TRBV7-2 and TRBJ2-7, is GAGVSQSPSNKVTEKGKDVELRCDPISGHTALYWYRQSLGQGLEFLIYFQGNSAPDKSGLPSDRFSAERTGGSVSTLTIQRTQQEDSAVYLCASSLAGVGRGEQYFGPGTRLTVT.

The CDR3 nucleotides read TGTGCCAGCAGCCCTACGGGGATCTCCTACGAGCAGTACTTC. This gives the protein CASSPTGISYEQYF. J is TRBJ2-7 and V is TRBV11-2; tentative D call: TRBD2 (5 bases). CDR1 is SGHAT, CDR2 FQNNGV, per germline. Trimming cost V 5 bases and J 0 bases, with 11 bases left between them. CDR3 length: 14 amino acids.

This chain's CDR3 is CASSSGFVTGGGEKLFF. CDR3 bases: TGTGCCAGCAGCTCAGGTTTCGTTACAGGGGGCGGTGAAAAACTGTTTTTT. The rearrangement joins TRBV5-4 to TRBJ1-4, with 9 bases fitting TRBD1. The CDR3 is made up of 17 amino acids. J gave up 7 bases and V 3 bases, and 13 bases lay outside the gene matches. Looked up from germline, CDR1 is SGHNT and CDR2 is YYREEE (reference sequence).

V is TRBV2 and J is TRBJ2-3; 10 nucleotides match TRBD2. There are 15 residues in the CDR3. The V and J ends lost 6 bases and 5 bases, in that order; junction bases with no gene match: 8. The germline V gene encodes CDR1 SNHLY and CDR2 FYNNEI. The CDR3 sequence is CASSASGGEGDTQYF. The CDR3 nucleotides are TGTGCCAGCAGCGCTAGCGGGGGCGAGGGAGATACGCAGTATTTT.

The J gene is TRBJ2-3, the V gene TRBV5-1; the match to TRBD2 covers 9 bases. CDR3 size: 16 residues. In germline, CDR1 is SGHRS, CDR2 YFSETQ. V lost 4 bases and J lost 2; bases outside the gene matches: 8. CDR3 nucleotides: TGCGCCAGCAGCCCGGCCCTAGCGGGAAACACAGATACGCAGTATTTT. This translates into CASSPALAGNTDTQYF.

The chain links TRBV27 to TRBJ2-4, with 13 positions matching TRBD2. Trimming cost V 1 base and J 1 base; bases outside gene matches: 10. The CDR3 extends over 20 amino acids. Germline CDR1 and CDR2: MNHEY and SMNVEV (reference sequence). In DNA, the CDR3 is TGTGCCAGCAGTTTATTCTCGGTGGGGACTAGCGGGAACGCCAAAAACATTCAGTACTTC. Protein: CASSLFSVGTSGNAKNIQYF.

This chain joins TRBV28 and TRBJ2-3, with 7 bases lining up with TRBD1. Trimming took 5 bases from V and 3 from J; bases not matched to a gene: 23. This CDR3 is built from 20 residues. The V gene's germline CDR1 is MDHEN and CDR2 SYDVKM. CDR3 in DNA: TGTGCCAGCAGTACCCTACCCCCTCGACAGGGCCCTATGAAAACAGATACGCAGTATTTT. This sequence encodes CASSTLPPRQGPMKTDTQYF.

The chain has TRBV28 and TRBJ2-4, with 7 bases lining up with TRBD1. CDR1 and CDR2 from the germline V gene are MDHEN and SYDVKM. J was trimmed by 0 bases and V by 7 bases; bases with no gene match: 9. This CDR3 spans 16 amino acids. The CDR3 DNA reads as TGTGCCAGCAAAAACGACAGGGCACTAGCCAAAAACATTCAGTACTTC. Its protein is CASKNDRALAKNIQYF.

V gene TRBV5-1 combines with J gene TRBJ2-2; 11 nucleotides match TRBD2. Germline CDR1 is SGHRS and CDR2 is YFSETQ. This CDR3 is built from 20 residues. Trimming removed 0 bases from V and 1 base from J; junction bases left unmatched: 11. The CDR3 is CASSLAGTSGASRNTGELFF. The CDR3 DNA reads TGCGCCAGCAGCTTGGCCGGGACTAGCGGCGCTAGCCGGAACACCGGGGAGCTGTTTTTT. Supplemented by reference TRBV5-1 and TRBJ2-2, the full variable domain reads KAGVTQTPRYLIKTRGQQVTLSCSPISGHRSVSWYQQTPGQGLQFLFEYFSETQRNKGNFPGRFSGRQFSNSRSEMNVSTLELGDSALYLCASSLAGTSGASRNTGELFFGEGSRLTVL.

In this sample, this clone turned up a few times. The chain is built from TRBV28 and TRBJ2-7; the D gene is possibly TRBD2 (6 bases). CDR1 and CDR2 from the germline V gene are MDHEN and SYDVKM. The CDR3 runs 14 residues. V was trimmed by 3 bases and J by 1 base, leaving 10 bases between them. Here the CDR3 reads CASSLPGGSYEQYF. CDR3 DNA sequence: TGTGCCAGCAGTTTGCCCGGAGGGTCCTACGAGCAGTACTTC.

This CDR3 is CASSTNRDNVQYF. CDR3 nucleotide sequence: TGTGCCAGCAGCACGAACCGGGACAATGTGCAGTACTTC. J is TRBJ2-7 and V is TRBV7-3; perhaps TRBD1 as D (6 bases). Per the germline V gene, CDR1 is SGHTA and CDR2 is FQGTGA. CDR3 length: 13 amino acids. Trimming shortened V by 5 bases and J by 9 bases, and 17 bases separated the two germline ends.